The rows below give T cell receptor beta chains drawn from one sample of a study of early T cells in non-severe SARS-CoV-2 infection. TCRdb passed the 5' RACE reads through MiXCR, listing each CDR3 protein once. The table records some 40,000 distinct CDR3 sequences, just under 4% of them present only once. What was sequenced was whole blood. These receptors all stem from an adult who was a healthcare worker with PCR-confirmed SARS-CoV-2 infection or an uninfected control (not recorded which). Each CDR3 is given with its conserved first and last residue. A D gene is named only where the DNA matches it firmly. Clone size is stated in some rows and not others, as once, few, many or a class when expanded.

V gene	clone size	CDR3 length	J gene	D gene	CDR3 DNA	CDR3 protein
TRBV24-1	many	16	TRBJ2-1	TRBD2	TGTGCCACCAGTGATCGGACTAGCGGGAGTATATATGAGCAGTTCTTC	CATSDRTSGSIYEQFF
TRBV30	.	12	TRBJ2-3	.	TGTGCCTGGAGATTACTCACAGATACGCAGTATTTT	CAWRLLTDTQYF
TRBV28	few	13	TRBJ2-7	TRBD1	TGTGCCAGCAGTTCCGACAGGGGGGACGAGCAGTACTTC	CASSSDRGDEQYF
TRBV7-8	many	16	TRBJ1-5	.	TGTGCCAGCAGCTTAGTTCCCGTTGGAGGGGATCAGCCCCAGCATTTT	CASSLVPVGGDQPQHF
TRBV20-1	many	14	TRBJ2-2	.	TGCAGTGCCCTTACCGCAGGAGGGGCCGGGGAGCTGTTTTTT	CSALTAGGAGELFF
TRBV5-6	few	14	TRBJ1-2	.	TGTGCCAGCAGCTTAAGCAGGGGTAACTATGGCTACACCTTC	CASSLSRGNYGYTF
TRBV20-1	.	14	TRBJ2-1	TRBD2	TGCAGTGCTTATAGCGGGAGTGGCGTAAATGAGCAGTTCTTC	CSAYSGSGVNEQFF
TRBV28	many	11	TRBJ2-7	.	TGTGCCAGCAGTTGGTCGGGGGAGCAGTACTTC	CASSWSGEQYF
TRBV12-3/TRBV12-4	many	13	TRBJ1-6	.	TGTGCCAGCAGTTTGCCAGGAGATTCACCCCTCCACTTT	CASSLPGDSPLHF
TRBV3-1	many	15	TRBJ1-6	TRBD1	TGTGCCAGCAGCTCCCGAGGGACAGCTAATTCACCCCTCCACTTT	CASSSRGTANSPLHF
TRBV15	.	15	TRBJ2-2	TRBD1	TGTGCCACCAGCAGAGGACAGGGGGACACCGGGGAGCTGTTTTTT	CATSRGQGDTGELFF
TRBV12-3/TRBV12-4	many	14	TRBJ2-7	TRBD1	TGTGCCAGCAGTTTCGACAGGGGGGTCTACGAGCAGTACTTC	CASSFDRGVYEQYF
TRBV29-1	many	12	TRBJ2-5	TRBD1	TGCAGCGTTGGACAGGGCCAGGAGACCCAGTACTTC	CSVGQGQETQYF
TRBV29-1	many	13	TRBJ2-5	TRBD2	TGCAGCGTTTCCCTTGGGAGGGGAGAGACCCAGTACTTC	CSVSLGRGETQYF
TRBV12-3/TRBV12-4	many	19	TRBJ2-2	.	TGTGCCAGCAGCCGGGACAGGAGACTACCGGGACTAGTTACCGGGGAGCTGTTTTTT	CASSRDRRLPGLVTGELFF
TRBV20-1	many	15	TRBJ1-2	TRBD1	TGCAGTGCTAGGACCCAGGGGGCGTACGACTATGGCTACACCTTC	CSARTQGAYDYGYTF
TRBV5-1	many	15	TRBJ2-3	.	TGCGCCAGCAGCTTGGCCGGTCAGACGACAGATACGCAGTATTTT	CASSLAGQTTDTQYF
TRBV4-3	many	19	TRBJ2-3	TRBD1	TGCGCCAGCAGCCAAGAAACGACAGGGGGCGGATATATTGAAGATACGCAGTATTTT	CASSQETTGGGYIEDTQYF
TRBV15	many	14	TRBJ2-5	TRBD1	TGTGCCACCAGCGTTGACAGGGGGCCTACAACCCAGTACTTC	CATSVDRGPTTQYF
TRBV4-2	many	17	TRBJ2-3	.	TGTGCCAGCAGCCAAGCGTCAGCGCCCTTCGCGACAGATACGCAGTATTTT	CASSQASAPFATDTQYF
TRBV11-2	.	15	TRBJ1-1	.	TGTGCCAGCAGCGGAGGGCCCCGCGGGAACACTGAAGCTTTCTTT	CASSGGPRGNTEAFF
TRBV19	many	11	TRBJ1-5	.	TGTGCCAGTGGGCCCCTCGGGCCCCAGCATTTT	CASGPLGPQHF
TRBV28	many	16	TRBJ2-5	TRBD2	TGTGCCAGCAGCCTACTAGCGGGTGACTTTCAAGAGACCCAGTACTTC	CASSLLAGDFQETQYF
TRBV2	many	14	TRBJ1-4	TRBD1	TGTGCCAGCAGTAGGACAGGGAAAAACGAAAAACTGTTTTTT	CASSRTGKNEKLFF
TRBV6-5	.	14	TRBJ2-1	.	TGTGCCAGCAGTTTGCGGGACATTCGCGATGAGCAGTTCTTC	CASSLRDIRDEQFF
TRBV12-3/TRBV12-4	many	14	TRBJ1-6	.	TGTGCCAGCAGTCCGGACACCCGTTACTCACCCCTCCACTTT	CASSPDTRYSPLHF
TRBV5-6	many	13	TRBJ2-2	TRBD1	TGTGCCGGCGGGACAGGGAACACCGGGGAGCTGTTTTTT	CAGGTGNTGELFF
TRBV19	few	14	TRBJ1-6	.	TGTGCCAGTAGTATACGACAGAACGACTCACCCCTCCACTTT	CASSIRQNDSPLHF
TRBV18	.	17	TRBJ2-1	.	TGTGCCAGCTCATCAACGTCAGGGGGGAGCTCCTACAATGAGCAGTTCTTC	CASSSTSGGSSYNEQFF
TRBV29-1	.	14	TRBJ2-5	TRBD2	TGCAGCGTTGTCCCAGCGGGAGACGGGGAGACCCAGTACTTC	CSVVPAGDGETQYF
TRBV4-1	many	14	TRBJ2-5	TRBD2	TGCGCCAGCAGCCAAGTAGCGGGAGAAGAGACCCAGTACTTC	CASSQVAGEETQYF
TRBV24-1	few	14	TRBJ2-1	.	TGTGCCACCAGTGATTTTGGAGGGTCCAATGAGCAGTTCTTC	CATSDFGGSNEQFF
TRBV7-2	many	15	TRBJ2-2	.	TGTGCCAGCAGCCCGACCGGGACTCCCAGAGGGGAGCTGTTTTTT	CASSPTGTPRGELFF
TRBV6-2/TRBV6-3	many	12	TRBJ2-1	.	TGTGCCAGCACCCTCCAGGGTACTGAGCAGTTCTTC	CASTLQGTEQFF
TRBV10-2	many	14	TRBJ2-4	.	TGCGCCAGTCTAGCGATGAAGCGGGAAAACATTCAGTACTTC	CASLAMKRENIQYF
TRBV4-1	.	16	TRBJ2-2	.	TGCGCCAGCAGCCAAGATGGAGTCCTTTTCACCGGGGAGCTGTTTTTT	CASSQDGVLFTGELFF
TRBV5-5	many	16	TRBJ2-7	.	TGTGCCAGCAGCTTTTCAGGGGTAGGGTACTCCTACGAGCAGTACTTC	CASSFSGVGYSYEQYF
TRBV12-3/TRBV12-4	few	15	TRBJ1-5	TRBD1	TGTGCCAGCAGCGGTGACAGGGGAAGCAATCAGCCCCAGCATTTT	CASSGDRGSNQPQHF